A single sample is the source of the 11 T cell receptor beta chains below, sequenced in a study of blood T cell repertoires in COVID-19. TCRdb's copy holds only in-frame clones and misses some; the assay was immunoSEQ multiplex PCR. The sample lists 100,000 to 110,000 clones, approximately 81% occurring once. The sequenced sample consisted of peripheral blood. The receptors here all came from a human donor in a cohort sampled during active COVID-19.

V gene TRBV19 combines with J gene TRBJ2-1, with 7 bases identical to TRBD1. Trimming cost V 6 bases and J 4 bases; bases outside gene matches: 3. The CDR3 extends over 13 amino acids. Germline CDR1 LNHDA, CDR2 SQIVND (reference sequence). In DNA form, the CDR3 reads TGTGCCAGTAGGACAGGGTTTTACAATGAGCAGTTCTTC. Translating gives CASRTGFYNEQFF.

The chain joins TRBV5-4 to TRBJ2-3, with D possibly TRBD2 on 6 matching bases. Trimming took 1 base from V and 4 from J, leaving 13 bases between them. This CDR3 comprises 15 residues. CDR1 SGHNT and CDR2 YYREEE come from the germline V gene (reference sequence). CDR3 DNA: TGTGCCAGCAGCTTGAGGGCCACGGGAGCAGATACGCAGTATTTT. Amino acid sequence: CASSLRATGADTQYF.

The chain joins TRBV4-3 to TRBJ2-7; maybe TRBD2 (6 bases). Between the trimmed V and J ends, which lost 5 bases and 1 base, there was a span of 15 bases. Germline values: CDR1 LGHNA, CDR2 YSLEER. The CDR3 is 15 amino acids. CDR3 loop: CASSYSSGLSYEQYF. CDR3 DNA: TGCGCCAGCAGCTATTCTTCGGGACTGTCCTACGAGCAGTACTTC.

The chain recombines TRBV19 with TRBJ2-7; 9 bases agree with TRBD1. The CDR3 runs to 14 residues. V lost 6 bases, J lost 4 bases, and 7 bases stayed unmatched. In germline, CDR1 is LNHDA, CDR2 SQIVND (reference sequence). CDR3 protein: CASRRTGVLYEQYF. CDR3 bases: TGTGCCAGTAGACGGACAGGGGTCTTATACGAGCAGTACTTC.

The rearrangement uses TRBV7-2 and TRBJ2-1, with 13 nucleotides matching TRBD2. The ends lost 8 bases at V and 9 bases at J; junction bases unmatched: 10. The CDR3 covers 15 residues. The V gene's germline CDR1 is SGHTA and CDR2 FQGNSA. The CDR3: CASQTSGGAVGEQFF. In DNA form, the CDR3 reads TGTGCCAGCCAAACTAGCGGGGGGGCCGTGGGTGAGCAGTTCTTC.

This chain joins TRBV27 and TRBJ2-7; 9 bases are shared with TRBD2. This CDR3 is 15 amino acids long. Germline CDR1 is MNHEY and CDR2 is SMNVEV (reference sequence). V trimming: 0 bases; J trimming: 7 bases; junction bases outside the gene matches: 7. CDR3 loop: CASSLSGGGVKEQYF. DNA for the CDR3: TGTGCCAGCAGTTTATCAGGCGGGGGGGTAAAAGAGCAGTACTTC.

V usage is TRBV10-2 and J usage is TRBJ2-2; TRBD2 agrees at 7 bases. Trimming cost V 6 bases and J 7 bases; bases outside gene matches: 14. The germline gives CDR1 WSHSY, CDR2 SAAADI. The CDR3 is 16 amino acids. The CDR3 bases are TGCGCCAGCAGAGAGATTGCGGGAGAACGGGGCGGGGAGCTGTTTTTT. Protein: CASREIAGERGGELFF.

The V gene is TRBV18, the J gene TRBJ2-5, with 11 bases that match TRBD1. The CDR3 is made up of 18 amino acids. V lost 1 base, J lost 4 bases, and 11 bases stayed unmatched. CDR1 KGHSH and CDR2 LQKENI come from the germline V gene. The CDR3 reads CASSPQSPGTGGGETQYF. CDR3 DNA: TGTGCCAGCTCACCACAAAGTCCCGGGACAGGGGGTGGAGAGACCCAGTACTTC.

The chain has TRBV2 and TRBJ2-3; 9 bases map to TRBD2. J was trimmed by 3 bases and V by 6 bases; bases with no gene match: 10. Germline CDR1 reads SNHLY; CDR2 reads FYNNEI. This CDR3 has 16 amino acids. CDR3: CASRDRSGSRTDTQYF. In DNA form, the CDR3 reads TGTGCCAGCAGGGACCGTAGCGGGAGTAGGACAGATACGCAGTATTTT.

The table lists this clone with a count of one. The chain combines TRBV7-2 with TRBJ1-2, with 9 bases identical to TRBD1. The length of the CDR3 is 14 residues. CDR1 and CDR2 (germline): SGHTA, FQGNSA. V dropped 6 bases and J dropped 2; count of bases not matched to a gene: 4. The DNA of the CDR3 is TGTGCCAGCAGACCCGGGACAGGGAACTATGGCTACACCTTC. It encodes CASRPGTGNYGYTF.

The rearrangement joins TRBV9 to TRBJ2-5; D is possibly TRBD1 (6 bases). Germline V CDR1 and CDR2: SGDLS, YYNGEE. Between the trimmed V and J ends, which lost 0 bases and 3 bases, there was a span of 15 bases. The CDR3 runs 16 residues. CDR3 DNA: TGTGCCAGCAGCGTAGGCGGAGTTGGACAGAAAGAGACCCAGTACTTC. Amino acids: CASSVGGVGQKETQYF.